This paragraph reports one TCR beta chain. Trimming took 3 bases from V and 3 from J, leaving 8 bases between them. Germline V gives CDR1 MNHNS, CDR2 SASEGT. CDR3 length equals 14 residues. The source of the sample is a study of control samples from healthy donors and cancer patients. TCRdb's table, derived via immunoSEQ multiplex PCR, lists solely in-frame clones and lacks some. The data hold around 130,000 clones, with about 88% observed a single time. This receptor was identified in a man aged 45-65 years in good health. V and J are TRBV6-1 and TRBJ2-2; unclear D gene. Sequencing input: blood. This chain's CDR3 is CASSESHYTGELFF. DNA for the CDR3: TGTGCCAGCAGTGAGTCCCACTACACCGGGGAGCTGTTTTTT.